This T cell receptor (beta chain) stems from a study of T cell responses to AZD1222 COVID-19 vaccine. Study-wide findings and caveats: The sample set comprised mostly white British donors with more females, and clonal diversity was possibly underestimated. CD4 TCRs covered the whole spike, strongest at regions 160-218 and 743-854. All repertoire sampling was performed exclusively after the peak T cell response.

Of note for this clone: The antigen remains undetermined.

Second doses that came at about 4 or about 12 weeks were put together. The protocol was immunoSEQ multiplex PCR, while the TCRdb copy is restricted to in-frame clones and leaves out a portion. Of more than 75,000 clones listed, around 90% were seen once; the top ten hold roughly 8%. This sequence originates from an adult who received the AZD1222 COVID-19 vaccine. Sequencing was performed on peripheral blood, taken 28 days after the second AZD1222 dose.

The CDR3 region is CASWRTGGSAYEQYF. For the CDR3, the DNA is TGTGCCAGTTGGCGGACAGGCGGGAGCGCCTACGAGCAGTACTTC. V is TRBV28 and J is TRBJ2-7; TRBD1 or TRBD2 may be the D gene (7 bases each). Germline V lookup: CDR1 MDHEN, CDR2 SYDVKM. The CDR3 runs 15 residues. Trimming left V 9 bases short and J 2 bases short, with 20 bases between.